This entry lists 27 T cell receptor beta chains sequenced from one sample in a study of cytomegalovirus exposure and HLA in healthy donors. PCR was performed using 60 Vbeta and 13 Jbeta primers. Using immunoSEQ multiplex PCR, the repertoire was profiled, and TCRdb retains in-frame clones only, with some absent. The sample has 150,000 to 200,000 clones; over 70% are singletons. Sequencing was performed on PBMCs. The receptors originated from a male donor in good health and CMV-seropositive.

This clone was detected once. The junction does not match germline at one end; this may be a read error. The genes are TRBV7-9 and TRBJ2-7; TRBD1 might be the D (5 bases). Looked up from germline, CDR1 is SEHNR and CDR2 is FQNEAQ (reference sequence). CDR3 length equals 14 residues. The chain's CDR3 is CSSSSKTATYEQYF. The CDR3 nucleotides read TGTTCCAGCAGCTCGAAGACAGCTACCTACGAGCAGTACTTC. Using reference TRBV7-9 and TRBJ2-7 for the parts outside the CDR3, the full variable domain is DTGVSQNPRHKITKRGQNVTFRCDPISEHNRLYWYRQTLGQGPEFLTYFQNEAQLEKSRLLSDRFSAERPKGSFSTLEIQRTEQGDSAMYLCSSSSKTATYEQYFGPGTRLTVT.

The V call is TRBV6-5, the J call TRBJ2-2; 11 nucleotides align to TRBD2. V was pared by 2 bases and J by 5 bases, with 1 base of the junction left unmatched. Germline CDR1 reads MNHEY; CDR2 reads SVGAGI. The CDR3 covers 15 residues. Here the CDR3 DNA reads TGTGCCAGCAGTTACCGGACTAGCGGGACCGGGGAGCTGTTTTTT. It encodes CASSYRTSGTGELFF.

The table lists this clone with a few counts. This chain uses TRBV4-1 with TRBJ2-1; no clear D gene. The germline V and J ends were trimmed by 1 base and 7 bases, with 8 bases remaining between them. CDR1 and CDR2 from the germline V gene are MGHRA and YSYEKL. The CDR3 contains 13 residues. CDR3: CASSQVSVNEQFF. CDR3 nucleotides: TGCGCCAGCAGCCAAGTATCCGTAAATGAGCAGTTCTTC.

The V gene is TRBV25-1, the J gene TRBJ2-3; 9 bases match TRBD1. V lost 5 bases and J lost 3; bases outside the gene matches: 9. CDR3 size: 16 residues. Germline V lookup: CDR1 MGHDK, CDR2 SYGVNS. The CDR3 DNA is TGTGCCAGCAGTCTACTCACAGGGGGCAGTACAGATACGCAGTATTTT. It codes for CASSLLTGGSTDTQYF.

The CDR3 region is CASSLRGGAIISYNEQFF. The CDR3 nucleotides are TGTGCCAGCAGCTTAAGAGGGGGGGCGATTATCTCCTACAATGAGCAGTTCTTC. V gene TRBV7-2 combines with J gene TRBJ2-1, with TRBD2 as a possible D gene (7 bases). The CDR3 is 18 amino acids. V lost 2 bases and J 0 bases, leaving 17 bases between the germline ends. Looked up from germline, CDR1 is SGHTA and CDR2 is FQGNSA.

V is TRBV5-6 and J is TRBJ1-2; the match to TRBD1 covers 7 bases. Germline-derived CDR1 and CDR2 are SGHDT and YYEEEE. The V and J ends lost 4 bases and 4 bases, in that order; junction bases with no gene match: 4. This CDR3 comprises 13 residues. The CDR3 loop is CASSGTVSYGYTF. In DNA form, the CDR3 reads TGTGCCAGCAGCGGGACAGTGAGCTATGGCTACACCTTC.

The chain is built from TRBV2 and TRBJ1-1, with D maybe TRBD1 (5 bases). The CDR3 totals 13 residues. Germline assignment: CDR1 SNHLY and CDR2 FYNNEI. Trimming took off 7 bases at V and 6 bases at J, with 15 bases between the two ends. DNA for the CDR3: TGTGCCAGCACCCTCCCAGGGTTCGCTGAAGCTTTCTTT. This gives the protein CASTLPGFAEAFF.

This clone showed up just a few times. V is TRBV6-1 and J is TRBJ1-3; D is ambiguous. Germline V lookup: CDR1 MNHNS, CDR2 SASEGT. V lost 1 base to trimming and J lost 0 bases, with 7 bases between them. This CDR3 has 15 residues. CDR3 DNA: TGTGCCAGCAGTGAAGGGCATCACTCTGGAAACACCATATATTTT. Protein sequence: CASSEGHHSGNTIYF.

The CDR3 coding sequence is TGTGCCAGCCCAGGGGATGCCGCCAACGTCCTGACTTTC. It encodes CASPGDAANVLTF. V and J are TRBV18 and TRBJ2-6, with D tentatively TRBD1 (6 bases). Germline assignment: CDR1 KGHSH and CDR2 LQKENI. Trimming removed 8 bases from V and 7 bases from J, with 12 bases in between. The CDR3 runs 13 residues.

The V gene is TRBV14, the J gene TRBJ2-5; possible D gene TRBD2, 6 bases. The better agreement between TRBJ2-7 and the DNA end casts doubt on the J call. CDR1 is SGHDN and CDR2 is FVKESK in the germline V gene. The CDR3 is 15 amino acids. The CDR3 sequence: CASSQGLSGSYEQYF. The CDR3, as DNA: TGTGCCAGCAGCCAGGGCCTTAGCGGTTCCTACGAGCAGTACTTC.

The CDR3 loop reads CASSLSQDTEAFF. The DNA for the CDR3 is TGTGCCAGCAGCTTGAGCCAGGACACTGAAGCTTTCTTT. The chain couples TRBV11-2 to TRBJ1-1; D is ambiguous. Germline CDR1 SGHAT, CDR2 FQNNGV. CDR3 length: 13 amino acids. The ends were cut back, 3 bases at V and 3 bases at J, with 8 bases in the middle. Looking up the rest from reference TRBV11-2 and TRBJ1-1 gives the full variable domain: EAGVAQSPRYKIIEKRQSVAFWCNPISGHATLYWYQQILGQGPKLLIQFQNNGVVDDSQLPKDRFSAERLKGVDSTLKIQPAKLEDSAVYLCASSLSQDTEAFFGQGTRLTVV.

The V and J genes are TRBV15 and TRBJ2-7; 7 bases map to TRBD1. CDR3 length equals 13 residues. Germline trimming cut 4 bases from V and 2 bases from J; bases unmatched to any gene: 2. Germline CDR1 is LNHNV and CDR2 is YYDKDF (reference sequence). The chain's CDR3 is CATSNQGAYEQYF. The CDR3 bases are TGTGCCACCAGCAACCAGGGGGCCTACGAGCAGTACTTC.

This clone came up once. This chain links TRBV6-5 with TRBJ2-5, with D possibly being TRBD2 (6 bases). V lost 2 bases and J 3 bases, leaving 10 bases between the germline ends. CDR3 length: 14 residues. Germline V gene sequence: CDR1 MNHEY, CDR2 SVGAGI. CDR3 DNA: TGTGCCAGCAGTTACCGGCGACTAGAAGAGACCCAGTACTTC. Amino acid sequence: CASSYRRLEETQYF.

V gene TRBV29-1 combines with J gene TRBJ2-2; 7 bases line up with TRBD1. Germline loops: CDR1 SQVTM, CDR2 ANQGSEA. With 1 base clipped from V and 3 bases from J, the junction kept 2 bases outside the gene matches. The CDR3 covers 14 residues. The CDR3 loop is CSVEGQGDTGELFF. The CDR3 DNA is TGCAGCGTTGAAGGACAGGGCGACACCGGGGAGCTGTTTTTT.

This clone was observed a single time. J is TRBJ1-1 and V is TRBV9, with 10 bases that match TRBD1. In germline, CDR1 is SGDLS, CDR2 YYNGEE. CDR3 length equals 14 residues. The V gene end was trimmed by 2 bases and the J gene end by 6 bases; junction bases not matched to a gene: 4. The CDR3 loop is CASSVTDRGPEAFF. The CDR3 DNA follows: TGTGCCAGCAGCGTCACAGACAGGGGGCCTGAAGCTTTCTTT.

This chain links TRBV25-1 with TRBJ2-5, with 9 bases lining up with TRBD1. The DNA end is more similar to TRBJ2-7, so the J call may be wrong. The CDR3 spans 16 residues. In germline, CDR1 is MGHDK, CDR2 SYGVNS. This CDR3 reads CASSLTGGAAGYEQYF. DNA of the CDR3: TGTGCCAGCAGCCTCACAGGGGGCGCGGCAGGGTACGAGCAGTACTTC.

The J gene is TRBJ1-1, the V gene TRBV5-8, with D unclear. Germline V lookup: CDR1 SGHTS, CDR2 YDEGEE. The CDR3 is made up of 11 amino acids. V was clipped by 9 bases and J by 3 bases, with 9 bases between them. The CDR3 here is CAMDGDTEAFF. The CDR3 DNA follows: TGTGCCATGGACGGGGACACTGAAGCTTTCTTT.

The CDR3 reads CASSPPGAGEKLFF. The CDR3 coding sequence is TGTGCCAGCAGTCCTCCTGGGGCTGGAGAAAAACTGTTTTTT. The chain recombines TRBV6-6 with TRBJ1-4, with a tentative D call TRBD1 (5 bases). V dropped 5 bases and J dropped 8 bases, with 15 bases sitting between them. This CDR3 spans 14 amino acids. Germline values: CDR1 MNHNY, CDR2 SVGAGI (reference sequence).

The chain employs TRBV6-5 and TRBJ1-2; no clear D gene. The CDR3 is 15 residues long. CDR1 is MNHEY and CDR2 is SVGAGI in the germline V gene. V lost 0 bases to trimming and J lost 6 bases, with 14 bases between them. CDR3 amino acids: CASSYSSSPFNGYTF. CDR3 nucleotides: TGTGCCAGCAGTTACTCGTCTTCCCCCTTTAATGGCTACACCTTC.

The table lists this clone with a few counts. This chain joins TRBV11-2 and TRBJ1-1; D possibly corresponds to TRBD1 (6 bases). This CDR3 has 13 amino acids. CDR1 and CDR2 (germline): SGHAT, FQNNGV. V lost 0 bases to trimming and J lost 7 bases, with 9 bases between them. The CDR3 bases are TGTGCCAGCAGCTTAGATAGGACAGATGAAGCTTTCTTT. Encoded protein: CASSLDRTDEAFF.

The V and J genes are TRBV5-1 and TRBJ2-7, with unresolved D. The CDR3 length is 12 residues. Trimming shortened V by 7 bases and J by 4 bases, and 12 bases separated the two germline ends. The germline CDR1 and CDR2 sequences are SGHRS and YFSETQ. DNA of the CDR3: TGCGCCAGCCCCCCCTCGGTTTACGAGCAGTACTTC. Amino acid sequence: CASPPSVYEQYF.

V and J are TRBV29-1 and TRBJ1-1, with a tentative D call TRBD1 (5 bases). V was clipped by 2 bases and J by 6 bases, with 16 bases between them. Per germline, CDR1 SQVTM and CDR2 ANQGSEA. The CDR3 has 14 amino acids. The CDR3 region has the DNA TGCAGCGTTGAAAGGGGTGTTGAGGCCCCTGAAGCTTTCTTT. This encodes CSVERGVEAPEAFF.

The chain employs TRBV5-4 and TRBJ2-5; 14 bases agree with TRBD2. Germline assignment: CDR1 SGHNT and CDR2 YYREEE (reference sequence). Trimming removed 3 bases from V and 5 bases from J; junction bases left unmatched: 9. The length of the CDR3 is 17 residues. The CDR3 sequence: CASSSGTSGGRGETQYF. The CDR3, as DNA: TGTGCCAGCAGCTCCGGGACTAGCGGGGGACGGGGGGAGACCCAGTACTTC.

With regard to this clone: One junction end does not reproduce the germline sequence, and a read error may be involved. This chain connects TRBV9 to TRBJ2-1, with 12 bases that match TRBD2. The CDR3 runs 11 residues. The V gene's germline CDR1 is SGDLS and CDR2 YYNGEE. The DNA for the CDR3 is TGTGCCAGCAGCGGGACTAGCGGGGCGCTCTTC. Translated: CASSGTSGALF.

This chain links TRBV6-5 with TRBJ2-2; tentative D call: TRBD2 (5 bases). Germline lookup yields CDR1 MNHEY and CDR2 SVGAGI. V gave up 2 bases and J gave up 4 bases, with 14 bases separating them. The CDR3 has 16 residues. CDR3 in DNA: TGTGCCAGCAGTTACCAGCTCGGAGAGGGCACCGGGGAGCTGTTTTTT. It yields the protein CASSYQLGEGTGELFF.

The chain has TRBV6-1 and TRBJ2-5, with D tentatively TRBD1 (6 bases). Germline values: CDR1 MNHNS, CDR2 SASEGT. CDR3 size: 15 residues. Deletions cut 1 base from V and 7 bases from J, with 16 bases between. The CDR3 DNA reads as TGTGCCAGCAGTGAAGTAGGGGGATCTAGTCGGACCCAGTACTTC. Protein product: CASSEVGGSSRTQYF.

The V call is TRBV7-8, the J call TRBJ1-4, with D possibly being TRBD1 (6 bases). Trimming pared 5 bases from V and 10 bases from J, leaving 14 bases between. The CDR3 contains 13 residues. Germline assignment: CDR1 SGHVS and CDR2 FQNEAQ. The CDR3 region has the DNA TGTGCCAGCAGCCCTCACAGGGCTTTAAAACTGTTTTTT. Protein: CASSPHRALKLFF.